A single sample is the source of the 4 T cell receptor beta chains below, sequenced in a study of shared clonotypes between healthy human individuals (dated by TCRdb to about 2020). The library was produced with the immunoSEQ multiplex PCR assay. TCRdb mirrors the immuneACCESS table, restricted to in-frame sequences. Some clones are absent from its copies; in checked studies, under half trace to an unresolved V gene, and the reason for the others is unknown. This sample comprises about 1 million clones, around four fifths of them detected only once. Clones ranked in the top ten supply around 1.5% of the sample. Sample: memory CD4+ T cells sorted from blood. The sample's cell subset or site, from its label and the paper: CD45RA-negative fraction. These receptors all come from a man between 18 and 29 years old in good health.

In this sample, this clone turned up a few times. The chain is built from TRBV28 and TRBJ1-2; D gene unclear. V was clipped by 2 bases and J by 5 bases, with 9 bases between them. CDR3 length equals 13 residues. Germline CDR1 and CDR2: MDHEN and SYDVKM. The CDR3 sequence: CASSLQAVYGYTF. The CDR3 nucleotides are TGTGCCAGCAGTTTACAGGCCGTTTATGGCTACACCTTC.

The genes are TRBV5-8 and TRBJ2-3, with 12 bases fitting TRBD1. Germline V gene sequence: CDR1 SGHTS, CDR2 YDEGEE. The V gene end was trimmed by 7 bases and the J gene end by 0 bases; junction bases not matched to a gene: 6. The CDR3 is 16 amino acids. The CDR3 bases are TGTGCCAGCGGGACAGGGGGCTGGTGGAGCACAGATACGCAGTATTTT. Residues: CASGTGGWWSTDTQYF.

The chain links TRBV5-4 to TRBJ2-3; possible D gene TRBD1, 6 bases. Germline V gene lookup returns CDR1 SGHNT and CDR2 YYREEE (reference sequence). The CDR3 length is 14 residues. V lost 1 base, J lost 3 bases, and 9 bases lay in between. The CDR3 coding sequence is TGTGCCAGCAGCTTGACAGGGATTACAGATACGCAGTATTTT. It is translated as CASSLTGITDTQYF.

The J gene is TRBJ1-5, the V gene TRBV5-1; D unclear. In germline, CDR1 is SGHRS, CDR2 YFSETQ. The ends were cut back, 4 bases at V and 2 bases at J, with 10 bases in the middle. The CDR3 contains 14 residues. The DNA of the CDR3 is TGCGCCAGCAGCACGGGGTTGGGCAATCAGCCCCAGCATTTT. Translation gives CASSTGLGNQPQHF. Together with reference TRBV5-1 and TRBJ1-5, the CDR3 gives the full variable domain: KAGVTQTPRYLIKTRGQQVTLSCSPISGHRSVSWYQQTPGQGLQFLFEYFSETQRNKGNFPGRFSGRQFSNSRSEMNVSTLELGDSALYLCASSTGLGNQPQHFGDGTRLSIL.